The sequence of this TCR beta chain was determined in a study of cytotoxic CD8 clonotypes in ibrutinib-treated CLL. Assay: immunoSEQ multiplex PCR; the TCRdb copy retains only in-frame clones and omits some. The table lists approximately 57,000 clones, around 55% of them singletons. This CDR3 spans 15 amino acids. With 0 bases clipped from V and 8 bases from J, the junction kept 8 bases outside the gene matches. Looked up from germline, CDR1 is SNHLY and CDR2 is FYNNEI. The chain joins TRBV2 to TRBJ1-2; 8 bases are a match to TRBD1. Material: PBMCs, obtained after 24 months of ibrutinib treatment. This sequence was found in a human donor with chronic lymphocytic leukemia. The CDR3 coding sequence is TGTGCCAGCAGTGAAGCGAGTGGACAGGGAAAAGGCTACACCTTC. Translation gives CASSEASGQGKGYTF.